The rows below give T cell receptor beta chains drawn from one sample of a study of response to subunit inactivated influenza vaccine. Each CDR3 protein gets one entry after TCRdb re-called the RT-PCR reads with MiXCR. The data hold about 180,000 distinct CDR3 sequences, with around a tenth observed a single time. The input for sequencing was non-naive T cells sorted from PBMCs, taken on the day of vaccination. The receptors were gathered from a man aged 45-65 years who received an inactivated influenza vaccine. Both conserved end residues are part of each CDR3. A D gene is named only where the DNA matches it firmly. Size values are once, few and many counts, or a class for expanded clones, and some rows have none.

clone size: few
V gene: TRBV5-1
D gene: TRBD1
J gene: TRBJ1-2
CDR3 DNA: TGCGCCAGCAGCTCGACCACAGGGGGCTCCTATGGCTACACCTTC
CDR3 protein: CASSSTTGGSYGYTF

clone size: .
V gene: TRBV11-2
D gene: .
J gene: TRBJ2-7
CDR3 DNA: TGTGCCAGCAGCTTAGATTACCTCAACGAGCAGTACTTC
CDR3 protein: CASSLDYLNEQYF

clone size: many
V gene: TRBV7-2
D gene: .
J gene: TRBJ2-2
CDR3 DNA: TGTGCCAGCAGCCCCCAGGGAGGCCCACTCACCGGGGAGCTGTTTTTT
CDR3 protein: CASSPQGGPLTGELFF

clone size: many
V gene: TRBV7-2
D gene: .
J gene: TRBJ1-6
CDR3 DNA: TGTGCCAGCAGCCCCGCCTCGACCCTATCACCCCTCCACTTT
CDR3 protein: CASSPASTLSPLHF

clone size: few
V gene: TRBV29-1
D gene: .
J gene: TRBJ1-4
CDR3 DNA: TGCAGCGTTGAAGACGCCGCGGGTCAGAAACTGTTTTTT
CDR3 protein: CSVEDAAGQKLFF

clone size: .
V gene: TRBV6-2/TRBV6-3
D gene: .
J gene: TRBJ2-3
CDR3 DNA: TGTGCCAGCAGTTACTTTCTACCGGTACCGCCGAATAATGCAGATACGCAGTATTTT
CDR3 protein: CASSYFLPVPPNNADTQYF

clone size: few
V gene: TRBV12-3/TRBV12-4
D gene: TRBD1
J gene: TRBJ2-7
CDR3 DNA: TGTGCCAGCAGTTTAGGGGACAGAACCTACGAGCAGTACTTC
CDR3 protein: CASSLGDRTYEQYF

clone size: few
V gene: TRBV20-1
D gene: .
J gene: TRBJ1-1
CDR3 DNA: TGCAGTGCTTACAAGGCAGGGAAAGCTTTCTTT
CDR3 protein: CSAYKAGKAFF

clone size: few
V gene: TRBV7-8
D gene: .
J gene: TRBJ2-2
CDR3 DNA: TGTGCCAGCAGCTTCGGAGTAGACTTTGCCGGGGAGCTGTTTTTT
CDR3 protein: CASSFGVDFAGELFF

clone size: many
V gene: TRBV29-1
D gene: .
J gene: TRBJ1-2
CDR3 DNA: TGCAGCGTTGAAGCCCGGAAGGGACAACTCTATGGCTACACCTTC
CDR3 protein: CSVEARKGQLYGYTF